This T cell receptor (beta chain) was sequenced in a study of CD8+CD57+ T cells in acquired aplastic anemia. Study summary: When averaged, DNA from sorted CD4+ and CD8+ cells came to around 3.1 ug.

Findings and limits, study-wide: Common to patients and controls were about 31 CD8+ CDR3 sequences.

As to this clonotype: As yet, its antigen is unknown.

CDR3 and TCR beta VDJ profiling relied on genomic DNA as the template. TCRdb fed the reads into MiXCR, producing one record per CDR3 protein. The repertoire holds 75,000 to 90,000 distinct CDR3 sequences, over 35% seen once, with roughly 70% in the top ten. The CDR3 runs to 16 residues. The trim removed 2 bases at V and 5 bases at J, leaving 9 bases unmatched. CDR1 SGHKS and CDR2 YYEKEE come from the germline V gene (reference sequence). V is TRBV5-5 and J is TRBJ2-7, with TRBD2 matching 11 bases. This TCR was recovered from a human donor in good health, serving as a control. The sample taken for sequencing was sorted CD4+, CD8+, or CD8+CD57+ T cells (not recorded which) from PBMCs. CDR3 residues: CASSFLLAGAADEQYF. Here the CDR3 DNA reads TGTGCCAGCAGCTTCCTACTAGCGGGGGCTGCTGACGAGCAGTACTTC.